This T cell receptor beta chain was identified in a study of T cells in Graves' hyperthyroidism and ophthalmopathy. The CDR3 regions of TCR beta were amplified from RNA transcripts. First-round RT-PCR of the TCR CDR3 relied on the HTBI primer set. MiXCR was run by TCRdb on the multiplex PCR reads, yielding one entry per CDR3 protein. This sample has about 520,000 distinct CDR3 sequences, with around 22% found just once. On the basis of clinical symptoms, serum thyroxine and TRAb, thyroid ultrasound and orbital computed tomography, diagnoses were made. The authors took PBMCs from roughly 9.3 ml fresh peripheral blood. The clonotype comes from a woman aged 25 to 39 with Graves' ophthalmopathy. The specimen sequenced was blood.

In nucleotides, the CDR3 is TGCAGTGCTTTTTGGACAGGGGGGGAGCAGTACTTC. The encoded protein is CSAFWTGGEQYF. The chain links TRBV20-1 to TRBJ2-7; 10 nucleotides match TRBD1. V lost 5 bases and J lost 7; bases outside the gene matches: 5. The germline V gene encodes CDR1 DFQATT and CDR2 SNEGSKA (reference sequence). The CDR3 is 12 amino acids.